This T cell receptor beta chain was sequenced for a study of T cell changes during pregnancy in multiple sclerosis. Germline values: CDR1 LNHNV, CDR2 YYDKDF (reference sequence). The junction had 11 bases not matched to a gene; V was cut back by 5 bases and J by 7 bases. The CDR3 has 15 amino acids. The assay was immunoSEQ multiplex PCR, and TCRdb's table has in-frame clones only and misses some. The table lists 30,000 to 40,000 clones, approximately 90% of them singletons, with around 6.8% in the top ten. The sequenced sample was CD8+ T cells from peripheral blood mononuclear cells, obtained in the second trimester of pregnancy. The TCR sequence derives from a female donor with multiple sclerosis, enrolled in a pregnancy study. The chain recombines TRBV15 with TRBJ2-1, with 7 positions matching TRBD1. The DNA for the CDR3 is TGTGCCACCAGCCGAGGCCTGACAGGGAAGAATGAGCAGTTCTTC. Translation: CATSRGLTGKNEQFF.